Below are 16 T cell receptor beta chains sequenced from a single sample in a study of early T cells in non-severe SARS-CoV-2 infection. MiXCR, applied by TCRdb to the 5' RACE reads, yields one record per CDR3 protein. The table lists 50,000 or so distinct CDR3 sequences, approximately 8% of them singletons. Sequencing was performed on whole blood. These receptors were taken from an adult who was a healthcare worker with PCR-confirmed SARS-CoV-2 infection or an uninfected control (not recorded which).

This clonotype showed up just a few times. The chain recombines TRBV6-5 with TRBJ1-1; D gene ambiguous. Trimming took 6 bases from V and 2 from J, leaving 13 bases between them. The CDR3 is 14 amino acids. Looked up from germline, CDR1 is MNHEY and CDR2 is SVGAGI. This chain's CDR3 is CASSPERINTEAFF. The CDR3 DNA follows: TGTGCCAGCAGCCCCGAACGGATAAACACTGAAGCTTTCTTT.

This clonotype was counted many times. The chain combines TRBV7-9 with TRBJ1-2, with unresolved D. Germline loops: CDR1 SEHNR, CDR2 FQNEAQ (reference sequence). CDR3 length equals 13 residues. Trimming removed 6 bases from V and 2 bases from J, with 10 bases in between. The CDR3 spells CASRAGTNYGYTF. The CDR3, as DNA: TGTGCCAGCAGGGCCGGTACCAACTATGGCTACACCTTC.

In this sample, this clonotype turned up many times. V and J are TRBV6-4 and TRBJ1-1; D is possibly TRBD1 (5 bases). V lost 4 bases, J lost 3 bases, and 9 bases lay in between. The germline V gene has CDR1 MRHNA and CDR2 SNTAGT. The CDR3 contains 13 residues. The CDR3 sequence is CASSAREDTEAFF. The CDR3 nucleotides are TGTGCCAGCAGTGCCAGGGAGGACACTGAAGCTTTCTTT.

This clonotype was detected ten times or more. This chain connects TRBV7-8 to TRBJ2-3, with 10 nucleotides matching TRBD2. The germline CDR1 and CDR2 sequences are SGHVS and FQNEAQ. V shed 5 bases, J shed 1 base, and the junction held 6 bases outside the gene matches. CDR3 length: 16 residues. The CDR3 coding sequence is TGTGCCAGCAGCCTCCCCGGGACTAGCGGCACAGATACGCAGTATTTT. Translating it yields CASSLPGTSGTDTQYF.

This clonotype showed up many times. Written as DNA, the CDR3 is TGTGCCAGCAACTCACAGGGAAGGAGCAATCAGCCCCAGCATTTT. Protein product: CASNSQGRSNQPQHF. The rearrangement uses TRBV2 and TRBJ1-5; TRBD1 is a possible D gene (6 bases). The V gene lost 7 bases and the J gene lost 1 base, with 14 bases spanning the gap. The CDR3 has 15 residues. Per the germline V gene, CDR1 is SNHLY and CDR2 is FYNNEI.

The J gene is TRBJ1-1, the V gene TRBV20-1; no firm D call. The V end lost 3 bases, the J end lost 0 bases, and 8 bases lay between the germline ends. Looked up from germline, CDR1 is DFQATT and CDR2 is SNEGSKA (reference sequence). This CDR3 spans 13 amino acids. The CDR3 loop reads CSASTQMNTEAFF. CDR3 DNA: TGCAGTGCTAGCACGCAGATGAACACTGAAGCTTTCTTT.

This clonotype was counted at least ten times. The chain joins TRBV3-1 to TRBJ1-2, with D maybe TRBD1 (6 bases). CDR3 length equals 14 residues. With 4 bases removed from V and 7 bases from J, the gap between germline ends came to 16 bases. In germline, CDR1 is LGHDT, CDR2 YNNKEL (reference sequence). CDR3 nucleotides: TGTGCCAGCAGCCGCGTTCGGCAGGGGAGTGGCTACACCTTC. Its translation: CASSRVRQGSGYTF.

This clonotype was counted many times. CDR3 protein: CASSIDRGNQPQHF. The CDR3 DNA reads TGTGCCAGTAGTATTGACCGGGGCAATCAGCCCCAGCATTTT. The rearrangement uses TRBV19 and TRBJ1-5; D remains ambiguous. Germline values: CDR1 LNHDA, CDR2 SQIVND (reference sequence). The V gene lost 3 bases and the J gene lost 2 bases, with 8 bases spanning the gap. CDR3 length: 14 amino acids.

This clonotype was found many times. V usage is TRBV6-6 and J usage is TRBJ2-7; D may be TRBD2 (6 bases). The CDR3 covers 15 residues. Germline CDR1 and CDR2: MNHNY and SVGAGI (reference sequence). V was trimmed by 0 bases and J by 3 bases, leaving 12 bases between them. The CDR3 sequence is CASSYSLADLYEQYF. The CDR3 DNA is TGTGCCAGCAGTTACTCGTTAGCGGACCTCTACGAGCAGTACTTC.

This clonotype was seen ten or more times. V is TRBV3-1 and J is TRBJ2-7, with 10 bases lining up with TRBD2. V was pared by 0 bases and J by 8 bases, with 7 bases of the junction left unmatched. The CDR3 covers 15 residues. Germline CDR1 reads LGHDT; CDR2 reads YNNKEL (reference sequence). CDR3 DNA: TGTGCCAGCAGCCAAGATAGCGGGGGGCGAACGAAGCAGTACTTC. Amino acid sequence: CASSQDSGGRTKQYF.

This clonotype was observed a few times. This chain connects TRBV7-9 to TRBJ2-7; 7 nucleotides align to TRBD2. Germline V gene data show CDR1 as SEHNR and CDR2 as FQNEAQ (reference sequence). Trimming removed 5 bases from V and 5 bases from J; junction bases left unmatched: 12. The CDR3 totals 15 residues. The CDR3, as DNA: TGTGCCAGCAGCCGATGGTCGGGGGGAGACGACGAGCAGTACTTC. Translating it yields CASSRWSGGDDEQYF.

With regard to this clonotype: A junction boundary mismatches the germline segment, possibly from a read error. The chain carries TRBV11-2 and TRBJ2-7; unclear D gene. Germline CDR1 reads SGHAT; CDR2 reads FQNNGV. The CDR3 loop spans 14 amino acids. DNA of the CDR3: TGTGCCTGCAGCTTAGGGATCGGAACCTACGAGCAGTACTTC. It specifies CACSLGIGTYEQYF.

The CDR3 region is CASSQGYTGELFF. The CDR3 nucleotides are TGTGCCAGCAGCCAGGGGTACACCGGGGAGCTGTTTTTT. V gene TRBV3-1 combines with J gene TRBJ2-2; D gene unclear. CDR1 is LGHDT, CDR2 YNNKEL, per germline (reference sequence). Trimming pared 3 bases from V and 3 bases from J, leaving 5 bases between. The CDR3 loop spans 13 amino acids.

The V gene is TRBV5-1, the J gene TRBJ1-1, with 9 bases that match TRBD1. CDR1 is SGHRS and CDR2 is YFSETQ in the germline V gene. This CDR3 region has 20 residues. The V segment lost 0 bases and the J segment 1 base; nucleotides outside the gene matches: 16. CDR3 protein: CASSLDLNVWDRAPNTEAFF. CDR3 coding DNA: TGCGCCAGCAGCTTGGACTTGAATGTCTGGGACAGGGCACCGAACACTGAAGCTTTCTTT.

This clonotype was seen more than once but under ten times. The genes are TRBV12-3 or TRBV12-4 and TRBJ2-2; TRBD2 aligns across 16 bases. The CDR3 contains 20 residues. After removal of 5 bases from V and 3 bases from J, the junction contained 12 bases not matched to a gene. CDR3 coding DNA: TGTGCCAGCAGTATGAGTGGGACTAGCGGGGGGGCAAGGGACACCGGGGAGCTGTTTTTT. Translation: CASSMSGTSGGARDTGELFF.

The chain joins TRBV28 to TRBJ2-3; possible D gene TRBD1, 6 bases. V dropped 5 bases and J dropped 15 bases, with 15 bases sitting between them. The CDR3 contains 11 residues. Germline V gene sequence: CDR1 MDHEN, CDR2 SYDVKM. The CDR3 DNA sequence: TGTGCCAGCAGTCAAAAGACAGGTAGTTATTTT. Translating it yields CASSQKTGSYF.